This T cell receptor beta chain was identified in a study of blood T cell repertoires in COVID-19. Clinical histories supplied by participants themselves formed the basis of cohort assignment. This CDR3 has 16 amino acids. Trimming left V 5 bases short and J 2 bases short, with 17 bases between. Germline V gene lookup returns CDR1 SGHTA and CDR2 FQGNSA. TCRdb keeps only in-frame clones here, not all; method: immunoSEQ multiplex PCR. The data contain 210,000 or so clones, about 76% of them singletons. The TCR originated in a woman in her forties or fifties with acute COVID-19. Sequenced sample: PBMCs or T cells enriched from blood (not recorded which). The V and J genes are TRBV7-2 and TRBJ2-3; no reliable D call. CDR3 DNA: TGTGCCAGCAGCCCTATCCCACGTAAGCTCACAGATACGCAGTATTTT. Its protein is CASSPIPRKLTDTQYF. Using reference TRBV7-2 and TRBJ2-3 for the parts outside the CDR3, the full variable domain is GAGVSQSPSNKVTEKGKDVELRCDPISGHTALYWYRQSLGQGLEFLIYFQGNSAPDKSGLPSDRFSAERTGGSVSTLTIQRTQQEDSAVYLCASSPIPRKLTDTQYFGPGTRLTVL.